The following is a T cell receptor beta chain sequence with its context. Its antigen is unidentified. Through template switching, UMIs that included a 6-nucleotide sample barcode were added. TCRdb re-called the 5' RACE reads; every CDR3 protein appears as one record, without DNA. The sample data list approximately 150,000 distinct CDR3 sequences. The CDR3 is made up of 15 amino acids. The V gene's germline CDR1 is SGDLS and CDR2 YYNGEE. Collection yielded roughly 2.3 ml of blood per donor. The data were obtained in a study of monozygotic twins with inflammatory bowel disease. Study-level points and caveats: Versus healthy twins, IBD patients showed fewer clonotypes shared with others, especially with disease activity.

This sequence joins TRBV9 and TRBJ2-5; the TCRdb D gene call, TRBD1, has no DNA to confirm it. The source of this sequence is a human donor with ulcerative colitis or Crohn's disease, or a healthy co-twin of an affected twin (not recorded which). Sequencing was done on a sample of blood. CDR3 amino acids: CASSIAGGGQETQYF.